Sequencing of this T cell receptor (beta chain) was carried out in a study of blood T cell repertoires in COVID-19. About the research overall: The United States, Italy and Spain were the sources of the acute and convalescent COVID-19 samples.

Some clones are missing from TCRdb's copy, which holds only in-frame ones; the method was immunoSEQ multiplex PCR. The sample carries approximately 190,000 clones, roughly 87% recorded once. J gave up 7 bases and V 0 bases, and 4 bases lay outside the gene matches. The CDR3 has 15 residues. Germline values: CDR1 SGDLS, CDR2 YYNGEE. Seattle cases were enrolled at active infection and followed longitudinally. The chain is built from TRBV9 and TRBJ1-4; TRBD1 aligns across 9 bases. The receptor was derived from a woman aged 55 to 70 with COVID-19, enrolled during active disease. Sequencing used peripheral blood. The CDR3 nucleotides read TGTGCCAGCAGCGTAGGGACAGGGGAGGGTGAAAAACTGTTTTTT. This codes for CASSVGTGEGEKLFF.